The present TCR beta chain was sequenced within a study of T cells in Graves' hyperthyroidism and ophthalmopathy (dated by TCRdb to about 2019). With regard to the full study: A discovery cohort of roughly 100 patients, about 40 with Graves' ophthalmopathy and 57 with stable Graves' hyperthyroidism, was used to find distinguishing TCR V-J signatures. Whether ophthalmopathy could be predicted prospectively was tested in an independent validation cohort made up of roughly 19 hyperthyroidism patients plus 17 patients who later progressed to ophthalmopathy. For training and testing, the 100 or so patients in the discovery cohort were randomly divided in a 7:3 ratio. In six Graves' hyperthyroidism patients, the study also compared T-cell repertoires from thyroid tissue with T-cell repertoires from blood. After sampling, hyperthyroidism patients received methimazole starting at 30 mg daily, and ophthalmopathy patients received high-dose intravenous methylprednisolone. The paper describes TCR Vbeta CDR3 sequencing of more than 120 peripheral blood samples, made up of fewer than 50 ophthalmopathy patients, over 70 hyperthyroidism patients and about 17 progressor patients.

Findings and caveats that apply to the study as a whole: No statistical method was used to set the sample size in advance, and investigators knew the group allocation. During validation, the model predicted progression to ophthalmopathy a median of about 6.3 months ahead of onset, with roughly 65% sensitivity and almost 75% specificity. Ophthalmopathy was separated from stable hyperthyroidism by a 13 V-J signature model, with over 85% sensitivity and 81% to 82% specificity obtained in cross-validation and 80%/75% obtained in testing. Most expanded thyroid clonotypes (frequency above 0.001) were also detected in blood, a finding suggesting that blood repertoires may reflect thyroid immune responses.

Regarding this clonotype: Its antigen is unknown. Qualities for individual bases were not recorded, and no much larger clone is one base off.

The TCR beta CDR3 regions were amplified from RNA transcripts. The first round of RT-PCR for the TCR CDR3 was performed with the HTBI primer set and the Qiagen OneStep RT-PCR kit. A second multiplex PCR round built the libraries, followed by size selection and purification. Sequencing of the libraries was done on an Illumina HiSeq2000 using paired-end 100 bp reads. Regarding the original processing steps: Raw data were processed with SOAPnuke, discarding reads with adapters, uncalled bases, mean Phred below 15, or no exact constant-primer or identifier match. COPE v1.2.5 was used to merge high-quality paired reads, and clonotypes were defined as unique nucleotide sequences. MiTCR v1.1 was used to align clonotypes to the IMGT TRBV, TRBD and TRBJ reference segments. Only V-J combinations with frequency above 0.0001, covering about 99% of repertoires, were analysed. A TCS score was defined as the ratio between F50 (clonal expansion) and ExV (chaos), using BLOSUM62-based TCRdist between CDR3 peptides within each V-J. Welch's t-statistics and random forest reduced fewer than 600 V-J features to 13, which were used in a naive Bayes classifier (R e1071). The Morisita-Horn index was used to measure how similar the thyroid and blood repertoires were. The public reads were quality trimmed at Q25 with fastp and then assembled into clones with MiXCR by TCRdb, keeping productive beta chains. For every CDR3 protein sequence, its rows merge into one entry that carries the most common genes and DNA. The V and J calls, along with clone size, are taken from TCRdb and not from the paper's own processing. The sample table contains 500,000 to 650,000 distinct CDR3 sequences; only one count was recorded for 46% of them. 35% to 50% of the sample lies in the top ten.

Patients with uncontrolled infections, other autoimmune diseases, pregnancy or lactation were excluded. Diagnoses relied on clinical symptoms, serum thyroxine and TRAb, thyroid ultrasound and orbital computed tomography. Total RNA was extracted using Trizol reagent, and RNA quality was assessed on an Agilent 2100 Bioanalyzer. Sequencing was done on a sample of peripheral blood or thyroid tissue (not recorded which). The TCR originated in an adult woman with Graves' disease, either hyperthyroidism or ophthalmopathy (not recorded which).

CDR3 protein: CATSKNGGTEAFF. At the DNA level, the sequence is TGTGCCACCAGCAAGAACGGGGGAACCGAAGCTTTCTTT. Recombination joined TRBV15 with TRBJ1-1; tentative D gene TRBD1, with 5 bases matching. Per the germline V gene (reference sequence), LNHNV is the CDR1 and YYDKDF is the CDR2. Counted from cysteine to phenylalanine, this CDR3 has 13 amino acids. The sequence is cut down to CDR3 DNA, 39 bases in frame from base 1. The germline ends are 14 bases apart after V is trimmed by 4 bases and J by 8 bases.